This TCR beta chain was captured by sequencing in a study of blood T cells in healthy people across ages. Trimming removed 1 base at V and 6 bases at J, with 11 bases between. CDR1 SGHTA and CDR2 FQGNSA come from the germline V gene. The CDR3 has 14 residues. The use of a sample-barcoded 5' primer and a J-beta primer mix characterized a second PCR of roughly 7 to 11 cycles. MiXCR, run by TCRdb on the 5' RACE reads, gives a single entry per CDR3 protein. The sample includes some 890,000 distinct CDR3 sequences, just under 30% of them seen just once. This sample was shared with a second study, whose subject was T cells of mothers and their children. That source notes: In related and unrelated pairs alike, thymic selection shapes TCR recombination output, with inherited differences minor.

The chain couples TRBV7-2 to TRBJ2-3; D may correspond to TRBD1 or TRBD2 (5 bases each). The sequencing input was blood. This receptor was identified in a woman between 40 and 55 years old in good health. For the CDR3, the DNA is TGTGCCAGCAGCTTAGGATCGTGGGGGGATACGCAGTATTTT. Its translation: CASSLGSWGDTQYF.